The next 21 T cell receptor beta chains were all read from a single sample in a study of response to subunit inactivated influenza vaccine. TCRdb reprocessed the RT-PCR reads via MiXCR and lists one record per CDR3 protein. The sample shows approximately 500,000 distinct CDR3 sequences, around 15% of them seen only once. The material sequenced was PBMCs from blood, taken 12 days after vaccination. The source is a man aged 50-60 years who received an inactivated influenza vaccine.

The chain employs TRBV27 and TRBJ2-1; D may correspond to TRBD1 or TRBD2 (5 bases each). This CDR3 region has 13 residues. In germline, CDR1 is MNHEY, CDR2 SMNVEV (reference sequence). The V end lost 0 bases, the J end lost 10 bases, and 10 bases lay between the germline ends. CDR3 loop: CASSLSIWDEQFF. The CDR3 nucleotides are TGTGCCAGCAGTTTATCGATTTGGGACGAGCAGTTCTTC.

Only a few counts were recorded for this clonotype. Written as DNA, the CDR3 is TGTGCCAGCAGTTTTCCGGGACAGGGTGGGGCCAAAAACATTCAGTACTTC. It encodes CASSFPGQGGAKNIQYF. The chain uses TRBV12-3 or TRBV12-4 and TRBJ2-4; 9 nucleotides align to TRBD1. The CDR3 is made up of 17 amino acids. J was trimmed by 1 base and V by 3 bases; bases with no gene match: 7.

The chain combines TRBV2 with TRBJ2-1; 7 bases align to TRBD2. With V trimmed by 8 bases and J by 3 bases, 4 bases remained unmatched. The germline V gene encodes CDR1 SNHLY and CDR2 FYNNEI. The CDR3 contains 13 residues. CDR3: CASAGDFYNEQFF. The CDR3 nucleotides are TGTGCCAGCGCGGGAGACTTCTACAATGAGCAGTTCTTC.

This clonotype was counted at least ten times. The CDR3 is CASSAGRDYGYTF. CDR3 bases: TGTGCCAGCAGTGCGGGCAGGGACTATGGCTACACCTTC. This chain connects TRBV7-2 to TRBJ1-2; possible D gene TRBD1, 5 bases. The CDR3 has 13 amino acids. With 6 bases removed from V and 3 bases from J, the gap between germline ends came to 11 bases. The V gene's germline CDR1 is SGHTA and CDR2 FQGNSA.

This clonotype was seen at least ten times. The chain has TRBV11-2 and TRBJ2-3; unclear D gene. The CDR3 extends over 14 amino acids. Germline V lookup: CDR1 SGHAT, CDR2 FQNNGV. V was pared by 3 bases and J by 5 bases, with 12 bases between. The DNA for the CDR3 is TGTGCCAGCAGCTTGCCCAGCTCGGGAGATACGCAGTATTTT. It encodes CASSLPSSGDTQYF.

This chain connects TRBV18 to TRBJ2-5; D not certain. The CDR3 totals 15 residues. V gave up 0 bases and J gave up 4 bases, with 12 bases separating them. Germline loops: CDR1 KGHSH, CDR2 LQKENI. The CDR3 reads CASSPPWKGPETQYF. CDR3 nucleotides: TGTGCCAGCTCACCACCTTGGAAAGGGCCAGAGACCCAGTACTTC.

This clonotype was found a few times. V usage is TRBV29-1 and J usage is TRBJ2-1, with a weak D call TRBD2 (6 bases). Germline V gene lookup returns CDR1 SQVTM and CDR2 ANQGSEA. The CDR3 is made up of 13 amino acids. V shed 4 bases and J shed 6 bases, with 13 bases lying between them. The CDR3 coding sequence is TGCAGCGTTGGTCGGGTTAGCGGCAATGAGCAGTTCTTC. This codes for CSVGRVSGNEQFF.

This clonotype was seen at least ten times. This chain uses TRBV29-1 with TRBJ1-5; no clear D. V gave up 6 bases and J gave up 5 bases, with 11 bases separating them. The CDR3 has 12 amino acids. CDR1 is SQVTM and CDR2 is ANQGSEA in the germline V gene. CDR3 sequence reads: CSVSDGDQPQHF. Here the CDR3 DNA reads TGCAGCGTCTCGGACGGGGATCAGCCCCAGCATTTT.

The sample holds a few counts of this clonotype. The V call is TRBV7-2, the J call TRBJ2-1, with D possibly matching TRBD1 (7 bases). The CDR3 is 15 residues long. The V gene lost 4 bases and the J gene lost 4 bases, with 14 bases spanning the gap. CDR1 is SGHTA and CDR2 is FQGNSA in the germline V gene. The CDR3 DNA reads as TGTGCCAGCAGCTACTACAGGGGAGGTTACAATGAGCAGTTCTTC. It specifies CASSYYRGGYNEQFF. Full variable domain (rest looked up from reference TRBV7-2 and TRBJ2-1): GAGVSQSPSNKVTEKGKDVELRCDPISGHTALYWYRQSLGQGLEFLIYFQGNSAPDKSGLPSDRFSAERTGGSVSTLTIQRTQQEDSAVYLCASSYYRGGYNEQFFGPGTRLTVL.

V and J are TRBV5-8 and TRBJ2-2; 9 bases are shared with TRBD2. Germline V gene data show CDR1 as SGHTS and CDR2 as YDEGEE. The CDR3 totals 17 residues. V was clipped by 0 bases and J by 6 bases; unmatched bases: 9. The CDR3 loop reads CASSLASGIGESGELFF. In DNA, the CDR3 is TGTGCCAGCAGCTTGGCTAGCGGGATCGGCGAATCCGGGGAGCTGTTTTTT.

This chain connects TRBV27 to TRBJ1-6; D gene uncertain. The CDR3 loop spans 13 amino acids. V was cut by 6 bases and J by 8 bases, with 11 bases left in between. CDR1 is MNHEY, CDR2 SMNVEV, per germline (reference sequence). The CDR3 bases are TGTGCCAGCAGCCTTGAACTAGATTCACCCCTCCACTTT. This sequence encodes CASSLELDSPLHF.

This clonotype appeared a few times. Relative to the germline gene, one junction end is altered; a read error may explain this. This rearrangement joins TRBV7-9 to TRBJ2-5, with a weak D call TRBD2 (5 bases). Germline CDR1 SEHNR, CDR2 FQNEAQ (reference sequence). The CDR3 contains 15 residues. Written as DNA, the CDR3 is TGTGCCAGCAGCCCGGGGTCAAGGGAAAGAGAGGCCCAGTACTTC. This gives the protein CASSPGSREREAQYF.

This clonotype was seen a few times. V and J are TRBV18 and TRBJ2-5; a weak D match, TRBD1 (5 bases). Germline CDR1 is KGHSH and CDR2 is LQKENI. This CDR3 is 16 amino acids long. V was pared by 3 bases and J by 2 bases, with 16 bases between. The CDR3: CASSPQRTGLQETQYF. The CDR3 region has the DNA TGTGCCAGCTCACCCCAGCGTACAGGCTTGCAAGAGACCCAGTACTTC.

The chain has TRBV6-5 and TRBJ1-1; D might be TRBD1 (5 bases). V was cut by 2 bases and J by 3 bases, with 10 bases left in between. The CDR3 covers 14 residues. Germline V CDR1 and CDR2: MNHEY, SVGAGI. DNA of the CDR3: TGTGCCAGCAGTTACCAGGGCACGGACACTGAAGCTTTCTTT. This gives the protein CASSYQGTDTEAFF.

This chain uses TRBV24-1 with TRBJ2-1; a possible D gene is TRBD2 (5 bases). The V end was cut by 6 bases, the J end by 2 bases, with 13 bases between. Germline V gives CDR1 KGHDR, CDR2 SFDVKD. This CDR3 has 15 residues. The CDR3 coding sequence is TGTGCCACCAGTCGCGGGCGCATCCCCTACAATGAGCAGTTCTTC. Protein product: CATSRGRIPYNEQFF.

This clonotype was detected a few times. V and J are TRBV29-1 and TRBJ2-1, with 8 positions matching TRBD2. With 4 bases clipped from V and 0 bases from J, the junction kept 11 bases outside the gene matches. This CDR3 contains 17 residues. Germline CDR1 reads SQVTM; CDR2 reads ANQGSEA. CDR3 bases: TGCAGCGTTGGGAGGGGACCTCTAGCGGGCTCCTACAATGAGCAGTTCTTC. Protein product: CSVGRGPLAGSYNEQFF.

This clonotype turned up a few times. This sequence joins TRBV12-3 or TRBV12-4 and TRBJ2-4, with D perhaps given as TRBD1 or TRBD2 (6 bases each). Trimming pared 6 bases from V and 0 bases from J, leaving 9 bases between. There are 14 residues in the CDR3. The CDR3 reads CASRWGAAKNIQYF. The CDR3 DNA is TGTGCCAGCAGGTGGGGGGCAGCCAAAAACATTCAGTACTTC.

This CDR3 is CASSLDGALGNTIYF. In DNA form, the CDR3 reads TGCGCCAGCAGCTTGGACGGGGCCCTTGGAAACACCATATATTTT. The chain couples TRBV5-1 to TRBJ1-3, with D perhaps matching TRBD1 (5 bases). Per germline, CDR1 SGHRS and CDR2 YFSETQ. V was trimmed by 0 bases and J by 3 bases, leaving 10 bases between them. The CDR3 consists of 15 residues.

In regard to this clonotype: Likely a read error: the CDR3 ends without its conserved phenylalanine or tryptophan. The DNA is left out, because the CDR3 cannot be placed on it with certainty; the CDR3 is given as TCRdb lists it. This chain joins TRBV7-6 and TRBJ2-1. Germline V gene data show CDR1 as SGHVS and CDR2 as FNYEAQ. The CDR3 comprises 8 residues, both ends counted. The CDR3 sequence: CASSFRFL.

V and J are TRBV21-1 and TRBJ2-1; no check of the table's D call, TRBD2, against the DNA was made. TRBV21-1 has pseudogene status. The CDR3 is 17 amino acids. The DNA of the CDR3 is TGTGCCAACAGCAAAGCCCGGGGGGAGGGCACGTACAATGAGCAGTTCTTC. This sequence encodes CANSKARGEGTYNEQFF.

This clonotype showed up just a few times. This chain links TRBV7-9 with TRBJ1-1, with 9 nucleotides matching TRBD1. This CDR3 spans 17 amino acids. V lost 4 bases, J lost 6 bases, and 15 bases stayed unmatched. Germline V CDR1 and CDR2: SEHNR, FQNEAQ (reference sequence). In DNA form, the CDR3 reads TGTGCCAGCAGCTCAACCGGGACAGGGATTTATCTTTCTGAAGCTTTCTTT. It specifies CASSSTGTGIYLSEAFF. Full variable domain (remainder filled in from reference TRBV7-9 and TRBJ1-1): DTGVSQNPRHKITKRGQNVTFRCDPISEHNRLYWYRQTLGQGPEFLTYFQNEAQLEKSRLLSDRFSAERPKGSFSTLEIQRTEQGDSAMYLCASSSTGTGIYLSEAFFGQGTRLTVV.